This TCR beta chain originates from a study of cytomegalovirus exposure and HLA in healthy donors. Overall study findings and caveats: In an earlier analysis, in under 700 donors, most V segments appeared productive either ~90% or ~30% of the time. The CMV antigen specificity of three CMV-associated chains was confirmed through in vitro analysis.

This clone was seen a single time. The antigen is undetermined. Sequence at one end of the junction differs from germline and may be a read error. In the PCR, 60 Vbeta and 13 Jbeta primers were used. Only in-frame clones appear in the TCRdb table, and some are missing; sequencing was by immunoSEQ multiplex PCR. The sample carries over 100,000 clones, around 65% recorded once. The CDR3 runs 15 residues. Germline values: CDR1 SGHTA, CDR2 FQGNSA. The source material was PBMCs. This TCR came from a man aged 18 to 29 in good health and CMV-seronegative. The chain is built from TRBV7-2 and TRBJ2-1; D is unresolved. The CDR3 sequence: CASNHVKSSYNERFF. CDR3 DNA: TGTGCCAGCAACCACGTAAAAAGCTCCTACAATGAGCGGTTCTTC.